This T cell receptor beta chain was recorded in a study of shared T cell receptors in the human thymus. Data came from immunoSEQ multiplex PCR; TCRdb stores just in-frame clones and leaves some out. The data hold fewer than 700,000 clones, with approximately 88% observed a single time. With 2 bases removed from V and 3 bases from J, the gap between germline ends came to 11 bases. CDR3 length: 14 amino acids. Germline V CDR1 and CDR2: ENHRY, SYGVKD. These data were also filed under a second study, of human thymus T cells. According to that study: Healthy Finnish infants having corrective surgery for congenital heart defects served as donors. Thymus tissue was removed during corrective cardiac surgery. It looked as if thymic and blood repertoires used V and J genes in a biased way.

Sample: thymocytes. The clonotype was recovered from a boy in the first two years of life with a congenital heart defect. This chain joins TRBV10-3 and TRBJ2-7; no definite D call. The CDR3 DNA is TGTGCCATCAGTGAGAGTTTCCCGGGCTACGAGCAGTACTTC. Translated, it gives CAISESFPGYEQYF.